Each of the 29 T cell receptor beta chains below was sequenced from the same sample in a study of blood T cell repertoires in COVID-19. Profiled with immunoSEQ multiplex PCR; TCRdb holds only in-frame clones, not every one. The table lists about 100,000 clones, 75% to 85% of them singletons, with more than 4% in the top ten. The specimen sequenced was peripheral blood. These receptors came from an elderly man with COVID-19, enrolled during active disease.

The chain is built from TRBV6-1 and TRBJ1-6, with D perhaps matching TRBD1 (5 bases). The length of the CDR3 is 16 residues. CDR1 is MNHNS and CDR2 is SASEGT in the germline V gene. V lost 2 bases to trimming and J lost 4 bases, with 12 bases between them. The CDR3 is CASSENRTPYNSPLHF. The CDR3 nucleotides are TGTGCCAGCAGTGAAAACCGGACACCTTATAATTCACCCCTCCACTTT.

The rearrangement joins TRBV7-8 to TRBJ1-4; possible D gene TRBD1, 5 bases. Per the germline V gene, CDR1 is SGHVS and CDR2 is FQNEAQ. The CDR3 consists of 16 residues. V lost 1 base and J lost 1, with 10 bases in between. The DNA for the CDR3 is TGTGCCAGCAGCTTAGAGGAGGGGTTAACTAATGAAAAACTGTTTTTT. Residues: CASSLEEGLTNEKLFF.

The gene calls are TRBV27 and TRBJ2-5, with 8 nucleotides matching TRBD2. CDR1 MNHEY and CDR2 SMNVEV come from the germline V gene (reference sequence). Unmatched junction bases numbered 8, after V lost 3 bases and J lost 5 bases. CDR3 length equals 15 residues. The CDR3 DNA reads TGTGCCAGCAGTTTTATAGCGGGATGGCAGGAGACCCAGTACTTC. Translating it yields CASSFIAGWQETQYF.

In its sample, this clone was seen a few times. The J gene is TRBJ1-5, the V gene TRBV20-1; TRBD1 is a possible D gene (5 bases). The CDR3 runs to 15 residues. V lost 3 bases to trimming and J lost 2 bases, with 14 bases between them. Looked up from germline, CDR1 is DFQATT and CDR2 is SNEGSKA (reference sequence). CDR3 sequence: CSASRQGSGNQPQHF. The CDR3 coding sequence is TGCAGTGCTAGTCGGCAGGGATCGGGCAATCAGCCCCAGCATTTT.

The V and J genes are TRBV5-1 and TRBJ2-1, with TRBD1 identical over 8 bases. V dropped 0 bases and J dropped 9; count of bases not matched to a gene: 8. The CDR3 length is 15 residues. Germline CDR1 SGHRS, CDR2 YFSETQ. This CDR3 reads CASSLVGTGGTEQFF. In nucleotides, the CDR3 is TGCGCCAGCAGCTTGGTTGGGACAGGTGGTACTGAGCAGTTCTTC.

This clone was detected only a few times. V is TRBV3-1 (or the pseudogene TRBV3-2) and J is TRBJ2-7; the match to TRBD2 covers 9 bases. This CDR3 is built from 16 residues. Trimming cost V 0 bases and J 6 bases; bases outside gene matches: 9. CDR1 and CDR2 (germline): LGHDT, YNNKEL (reference sequence). Here the CDR3 reads CASSQDLRGGQREQYF. DNA for the CDR3: TGTGCCAGCAGCCAAGATCTGCGGGGGGGCCAACGCGAGCAGTACTTC.

The V gene is TRBV6-5, the J gene TRBJ2-5; tentative D call: TRBD2 (6 bases). Germline CDR1 MNHEY, CDR2 SVGAGI. The CDR3 is made up of 12 amino acids. The V gene lost 7 bases and the J gene lost 5 bases, with 11 bases spanning the gap. CDR3 amino acids: CASIGSGETQYF. CDR3 in DNA: TGTGCCAGCATAGGCAGCGGGGAGACCCAGTACTTC.

A single count supports this clone. V usage is TRBV1 and J usage is TRBJ1-4; no DNA check was done on the table's D call, TRBD1. TRBV1 is shown as a pseudogene. The CDR3 extends over 17 amino acids. CDR3 coding DNA: TGCACCAGCAGCCTTTTTTTCACAGGTGCAACTAATGAAAAACTGTTTTTT. Residues: CTSSLFFTGATNEKLFF.

This chain joins TRBV5-8 and TRBJ1-4; D is perhaps TRBD1 (6 bases). From germline, CDR1 is SGHTS and CDR2 YDEGEE. The CDR3 spans 15 residues. V was cut by 4 bases and J by 0 bases, with 10 bases left in between. This CDR3 reads CASSQGFATNEKLFF. The CDR3 coding sequence is TGTGCCAGCAGCCAGGGGTTTGCAACTAATGAAAAACTGTTTTTT.

The DNA of the CDR3 is TGTGCCAGCAGCTTTACAGGCGCTCCTAACTATGGCTACACCTTC. Protein sequence: CASSFTGAPNYGYTF. The chain joins TRBV5-5 to TRBJ1-2, with D possibly TRBD1 on 5 matching bases. The CDR3 has 15 amino acids. V lost 2 bases to trimming and J lost 0 bases, with 11 bases between them. Germline-derived CDR1 and CDR2 are SGHKS and YYEKEE (reference sequence).

The J gene is TRBJ1-2, the V gene TRBV19; 11 nucleotides align to TRBD1. V shed 5 bases and J 7 bases; nucleotides not matched to a gene: 6. Germline lookup yields CDR1 LNHDA and CDR2 SQIVND (reference sequence). CDR3 length equals 14 residues. Here the CDR3 reads CASSFGQGARGYTF. The CDR3 nucleotides are TGTGCCAGTAGTTTCGGACAGGGGGCGCGTGGCTACACCTTC.

This chain links TRBV9 with TRBJ1-2; 11 bases match TRBD1. Germline trimming cut 3 bases from V and 6 bases from J; bases unmatched to any gene: 4. Germline V gene lookup returns CDR1 SGDLS and CDR2 YYNGEE. This CDR3 is 14 amino acids long. The CDR3: CASSADRGRDGYTF. CDR3 bases: TGTGCCAGCAGCGCGGACAGGGGGCGTGATGGCTACACCTTC.

The V and J genes are TRBV28 and TRBJ2-5, with a tentative D call TRBD1 (6 bases). Germline-derived CDR1 and CDR2 are MDHEN and SYDVKM. The CDR3 has 15 amino acids. V lost 5 bases and J 7 bases, leaving 20 bases between the germline ends. The CDR3 sequence: CASSRSTGWLGTQYF. CDR3 coding DNA: TGTGCCAGCAGTAGAAGTACAGGGTGGCTCGGGACCCAGTACTTC.

The CDR3 loop is CASSFAGRSGSGANVLTF. The DNA of the CDR3 is TGCGCCAGCAGCTTCGCCGGCCGGTCGGGATCTGGGGCCAACGTCCTGACTTTC. J is TRBJ2-6 and V is TRBV5-1; possibly TRBD2 for D (5 bases). CDR1 is SGHRS, CDR2 YFSETQ, per germline. The ends were cut back, 2 bases at V and 1 base at J, with 16 bases in the middle. This CDR3 contains 18 residues.

The J gene is TRBJ2-5, the V gene TRBV28, with TRBD2 as a possible D gene (6 bases). V lost 6 bases and J lost 0, with 17 bases in between. This CDR3 comprises 16 residues. Per germline, CDR1 MDHEN and CDR2 SYDVKM. CDR3: CASSDRRGRNQETQYF. For the CDR3, the DNA is TGTGCCAGCAGCGATAGACGGGGGAGGAACCAAGAGACCCAGTACTTC.

CDR3 residues: CASSVLWGRENSNQPQHF. CDR3 nucleotides: TGCGCCAGCAGTGTTCTATGGGGCAGGGAAAATAGCAATCAGCCCCAGCATTTT. The rearrangement links TRBV10-2 to TRBJ1-5; tentatively, D is TRBD1 (5 bases). CDR3 length equals 18 residues. The V gene lost 4 bases and the J gene lost 0 bases, with 19 bases spanning the gap. Germline V gene sequence: CDR1 WSHSY, CDR2 SAAADI.

The chain couples TRBV11-2 to TRBJ2-7; TRBD2 might be the D (6 bases). The CDR3 is 16 residues long. Germline CDR1 reads SGHAT; CDR2 reads FQNNGV. The ends were cut back, 1 base at V and 3 bases at J, with 16 bases in the middle. The CDR3 DNA reads as TGTGCCAGCAGCTTAGGCCCGGGCCAGGGAGGCTACGAGCAGTACTTC. It encodes CASSLGPGQGGYEQYF.

This chain connects TRBV18 to TRBJ1-1; possible D gene TRBD1, 6 bases. This CDR3 has 15 amino acids. V gave up 0 bases and J gave up 4 bases, with 12 bases separating them. Germline CDR1 is KGHSH and CDR2 is LQKENI. CDR3 DNA: TGTGCCAGCTCACCACCGCACTTAGGGGGCACTGAAGCTTTCTTT. It translates to CASSPPHLGGTEAFF.

V is TRBV19 and J is TRBJ1-5, with TRBD1 as a possible D gene (5 bases). Germline V CDR1 and CDR2: LNHDA, SQIVND (reference sequence). V lost 6 bases to trimming and J lost 5 bases, with 11 bases between them. The CDR3 is made up of 13 amino acids. CDR3 sequence (DNA): TGTGCCAGTAGCACAGGTCGCGATCAGCCCCAGCATTTT. It specifies CASSTGRDQPQHF.

V and J are TRBV28 and TRBJ2-2, with 12 bases aligning to TRBD2. CDR3 length equals 16 residues. Unmatched junction bases numbered 6, after V lost 5 bases and J lost 5 bases. The germline V gene has CDR1 MDHEN and CDR2 SYDVKM. CDR3 nucleotides: TGTGCCAGCAGTGCAACTAGCGGGAGGCATACCGGGGAGCTGTTTTTT. Amino acids: CASSATSGRHTGELFF.

A single count supports this clone. The CDR3 protein is CASSPPRASTDTQYF. The CDR3 DNA sequence: TGTGCCAGCTCACCACCCAGGGCGAGCACAGATACGCAGTATTTT. The chain has TRBV18 and TRBJ2-3; D is possibly TRBD1 (5 bases). This CDR3 is built from 15 residues. The V gene lost 0 bases and the J gene lost 0 bases, with 7 bases spanning the gap. The germline V gene encodes CDR1 KGHSH and CDR2 LQKENI.

The chain joins TRBV18 to TRBJ2-7; 7 nucleotides align to TRBD1. CDR3 length: 14 residues. The germline V gene has CDR1 KGHSH and CDR2 LQKENI. V shed 4 bases, J shed 1 base, and the junction held 4 bases outside the gene matches. DNA of the CDR3: TGTGCCAGCTCACACCCGGACAGGTCCTACGAGCAGTACTTC. It specifies CASSHPDRSYEQYF.

The V gene is TRBV12-5, the J gene TRBJ1-4; possible D gene TRBD1, 6 bases. CDR3 length: 13 residues. From germline, CDR1 is LGHNT and CDR2 FRNRAP. Trimming pared 1 base from V and 7 bases from J, leaving 7 bases between. CDR3 loop: CASGLGQVEKLFF. CDR3 bases: TGTGCTAGTGGTTTGGGACAGGTTGAAAAACTGTTTTTT.

This chain connects TRBV9 to TRBJ2-1; D is uncertain. The CDR3 extends over 13 amino acids. Germline loops: CDR1 SGDLS, CDR2 YYNGEE. V lost 0 bases to trimming and J lost 4 bases, with 5 bases between them. CDR3 residues: CASSVELYNEQFF. CDR3 DNA sequence: TGTGCCAGCAGCGTAGAGCTATACAATGAGCAGTTCTTC.

V is TRBV7-8 and J is TRBJ2-4; TRBD1 matches 7 bases. V was clipped by 1 base and J by 6 bases; unmatched bases: 3. Germline V gene lookup returns CDR1 SGHVS and CDR2 FQNEAQ. The CDR3 contains 14 residues. The CDR3 DNA reads TGTGCCAGCAGCTTAGTCCCAGGGGGAAACATTCAGTACTTC. Its translation is CASSLVPGGNIQYF.

The chain employs TRBV5-6 and TRBJ1-2; a possible D gene is TRBD1 (6 bases). Deletions cut 0 bases from V and 8 bases from J, with 14 bases between. The CDR3 is 14 residues long. The V gene's germline CDR1 is SGHDT and CDR2 YYEEEE. In DNA form, the CDR3 reads TGTGCCAGCAGCTTGGCGGTCAGGGGCGAAGGCTACACCTTC. The encoded protein is CASSLAVRGEGYTF.

The V and J genes are TRBV6-5 and TRBJ2-1; D is possibly TRBD1 (5 bases). The germline V gene encodes CDR1 MNHEY and CDR2 SVGAGI. V lost 8 bases and J lost 5, with 13 bases in between. This CDR3 is built from 13 residues. DNA for the CDR3: TGTGCCAGCTCCGGACAAAATAACAATGAGCAGTTCTTC. Translating it yields CASSGQNNNEQFF.

The chain couples TRBV30 to TRBJ1-1; maybe TRBD1 (6 bases). Trimming removed 3 bases from V and 1 base from J, with 12 bases in between. This CDR3 spans 14 amino acids. CDR1 and CDR2 from the germline V gene are GTSNPN and SVGIG (reference sequence). The CDR3 sequence: CAWRGGQSNTEAFF. CDR3 DNA: TGTGCCTGGAGGGGCGGACAGTCGAACACTGAAGCTTTCTTT.

The V gene is TRBV7-2, the J gene TRBJ2-3; a weak D match, TRBD2 (6 bases). CDR3 size: 16 residues. Per germline, CDR1 SGHTA and CDR2 FQGNSA. Trimming took off 3 bases at V and 5 bases at J, with 18 bases between the two ends. In DNA, the CDR3 is TGTGCCAGCAGCTTGGTCGGGAGAGGTGATGTAGATACGCAGTATTTT. As protein: CASSLVGRGDVDTQYF. Full variable domain (rest looked up from reference TRBV7-2 and TRBJ2-3): GAGVSQSPSNKVTEKGKDVELRCDPISGHTALYWYRQSLGQGLEFLIYFQGNSAPDKSGLPSDRFSAERTGGSVSTLTIQRTQQEDSAVYLCASSLVGRGDVDTQYFGPGTRLTVL.